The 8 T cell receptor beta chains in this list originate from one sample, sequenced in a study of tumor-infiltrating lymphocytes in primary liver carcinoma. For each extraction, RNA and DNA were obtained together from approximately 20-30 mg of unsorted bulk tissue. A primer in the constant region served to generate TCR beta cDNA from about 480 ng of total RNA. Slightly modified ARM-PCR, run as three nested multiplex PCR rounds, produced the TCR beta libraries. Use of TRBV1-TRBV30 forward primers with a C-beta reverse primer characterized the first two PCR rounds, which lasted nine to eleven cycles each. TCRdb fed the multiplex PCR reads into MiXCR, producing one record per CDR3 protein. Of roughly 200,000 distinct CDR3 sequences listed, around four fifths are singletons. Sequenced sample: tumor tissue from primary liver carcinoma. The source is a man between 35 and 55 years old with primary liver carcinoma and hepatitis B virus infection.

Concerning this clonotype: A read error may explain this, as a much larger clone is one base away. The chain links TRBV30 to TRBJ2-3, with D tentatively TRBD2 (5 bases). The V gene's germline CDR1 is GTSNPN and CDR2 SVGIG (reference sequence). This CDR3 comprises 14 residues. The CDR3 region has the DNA TGTGCCTGGAGTGTACTAGGAAGCATAGATACGCAGTATTTT. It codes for CAWSVLGSIDTQYF. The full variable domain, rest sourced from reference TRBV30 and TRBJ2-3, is SQTIHQWPATLVQPVGSPLSLECTVEGTSNPNLYWYRQAAGRGLQLLFYSVGIGQISSEVPQNLSASRPQDRQFILSSKKLLLSDSGFYLCAWSVLGSIDTQYFGPGTRLTVL.

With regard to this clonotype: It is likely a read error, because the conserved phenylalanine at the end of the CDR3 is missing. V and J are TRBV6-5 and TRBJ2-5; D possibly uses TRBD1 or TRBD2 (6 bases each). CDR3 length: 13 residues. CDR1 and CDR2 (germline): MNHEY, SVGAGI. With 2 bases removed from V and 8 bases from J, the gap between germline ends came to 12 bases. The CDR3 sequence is CASSYPGADTQYS. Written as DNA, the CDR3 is TGTGCCAGCAGTTACCCGGGGGCGGATACCCAGTACTCC.

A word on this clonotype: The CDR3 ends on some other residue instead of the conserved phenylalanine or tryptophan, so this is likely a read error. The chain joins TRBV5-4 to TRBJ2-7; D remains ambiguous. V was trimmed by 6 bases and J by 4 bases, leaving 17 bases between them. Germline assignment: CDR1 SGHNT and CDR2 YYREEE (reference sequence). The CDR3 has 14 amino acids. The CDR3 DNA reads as TGTGCCAGCAACTCGGAAGAGAGGATATACGAGCAGTACTAC. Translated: CASNSEERIYEQYY.

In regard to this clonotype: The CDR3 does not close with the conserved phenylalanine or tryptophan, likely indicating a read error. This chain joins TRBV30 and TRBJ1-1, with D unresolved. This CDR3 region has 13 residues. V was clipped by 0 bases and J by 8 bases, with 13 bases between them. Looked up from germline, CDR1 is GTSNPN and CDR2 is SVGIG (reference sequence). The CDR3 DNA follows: TGTGCCTGGAGTGTAAGACCGGCCACCGAAGCTTTCTCT. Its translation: CAWSVRPATEAFS.

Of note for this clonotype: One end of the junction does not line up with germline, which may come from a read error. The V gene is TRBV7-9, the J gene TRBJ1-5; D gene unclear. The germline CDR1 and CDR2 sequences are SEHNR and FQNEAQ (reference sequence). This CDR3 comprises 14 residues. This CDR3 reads CASGFGQADQPQHF. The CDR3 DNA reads TGTGCCAGCGGCTTCGGCCAGGCGGATCAGCCCCAGCATTTT.

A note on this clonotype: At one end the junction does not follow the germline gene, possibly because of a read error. CDR3: CSTMASWTDTPYEQYF. The CDR3, as DNA: TGCAGCACCATGGCATCTTGGACCGACACTCCCTACGAGCAGTATTTC. The chain combines TRBV29-1 with TRBJ2-7; D is unresolved. The germline gives CDR1 SQVTM, CDR2 ANQGSEA. The length of the CDR3 is 16 residues.

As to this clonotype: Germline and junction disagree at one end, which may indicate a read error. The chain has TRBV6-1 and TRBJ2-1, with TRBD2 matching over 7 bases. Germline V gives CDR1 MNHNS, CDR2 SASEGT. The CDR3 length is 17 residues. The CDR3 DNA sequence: TGTGCCAGCAGTGGCAGAGGAGCGGGATCGTCCTACAATGAACAGATCTTC. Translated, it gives CASSGRGAGSSYNEQIF.

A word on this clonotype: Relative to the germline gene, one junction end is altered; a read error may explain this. The CDR3 spells CATGLADQETQCF. The CDR3 region has the DNA TGTGCCACCGGACTAGCGGACCAAGAGACACAGTGCTTC. This sequence joins TRBV6-1 and TRBJ2-5; 10 positions agree with TRBD2. CDR3 length: 13 amino acids. Per the germline V gene, CDR1 is MNHNS and CDR2 is SASEGT.